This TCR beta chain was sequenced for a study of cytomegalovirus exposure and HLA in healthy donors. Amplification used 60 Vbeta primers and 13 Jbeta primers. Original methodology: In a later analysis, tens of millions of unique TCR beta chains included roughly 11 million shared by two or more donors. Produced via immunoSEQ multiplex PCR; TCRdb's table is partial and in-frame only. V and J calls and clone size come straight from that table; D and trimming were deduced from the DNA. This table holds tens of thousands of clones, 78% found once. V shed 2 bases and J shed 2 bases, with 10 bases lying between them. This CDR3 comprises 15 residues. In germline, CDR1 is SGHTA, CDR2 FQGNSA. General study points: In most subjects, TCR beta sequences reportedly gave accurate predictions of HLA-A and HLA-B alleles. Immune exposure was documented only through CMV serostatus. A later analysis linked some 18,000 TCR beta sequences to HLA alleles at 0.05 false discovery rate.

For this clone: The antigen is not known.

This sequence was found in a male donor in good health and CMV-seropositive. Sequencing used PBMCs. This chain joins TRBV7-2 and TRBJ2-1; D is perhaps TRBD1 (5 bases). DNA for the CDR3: TGTGCCAGCAGCTTACAGGTGGGGCCCTACAATGAGCAGTTCTTC. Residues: CASSLQVGPYNEQFF.